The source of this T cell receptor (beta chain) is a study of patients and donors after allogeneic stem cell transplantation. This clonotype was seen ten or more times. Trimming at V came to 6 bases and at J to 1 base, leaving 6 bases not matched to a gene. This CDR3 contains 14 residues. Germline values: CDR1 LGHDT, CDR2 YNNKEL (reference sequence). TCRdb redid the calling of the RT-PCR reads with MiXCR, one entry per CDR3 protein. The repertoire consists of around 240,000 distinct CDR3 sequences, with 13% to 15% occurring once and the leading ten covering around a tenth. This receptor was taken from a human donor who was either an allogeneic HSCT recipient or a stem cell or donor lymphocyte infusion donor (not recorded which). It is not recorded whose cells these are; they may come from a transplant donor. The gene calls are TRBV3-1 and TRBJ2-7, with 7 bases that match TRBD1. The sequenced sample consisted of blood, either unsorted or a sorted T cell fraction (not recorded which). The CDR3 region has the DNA TGTGCCAGCAGTGAGGGGACAGCTTCCTACGAGCAGTACTTC. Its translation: CASSEGTASYEQYF.